This passage covers 22 T cell receptor beta chains from one sample sequenced in a study of blood T cell repertoires in COVID-19. TCRdb keeps only in-frame clones here, not all; method: immunoSEQ multiplex PCR. The sample yields 100,000 to 120,000 clones, around 81% seen once. Sequenced input: peripheral blood. The receptors here all came from a woman in her seventies with acute or convalescent COVID-19.

The chain is built from TRBV19 and TRBJ2-7, with D perhaps matching TRBD2 (5 bases). There are 13 residues in the CDR3. V was trimmed by 5 bases and J by 3 bases, leaving 11 bases between them. The germline gives CDR1 LNHDA, CDR2 SQIVND (reference sequence). CDR3 coding DNA: TGTGCCAGTAGTGTCGACGGGGTCTACGAGCAGTACTTC. This sequence encodes CASSVDGVYEQYF.

The chain joins TRBV11-2 to TRBJ2-1; TRBD2 agrees at 10 bases. The CDR3 loop spans 11 amino acids. In germline, CDR1 is SGHAT, CDR2 FQNNGV. The V and J ends lost 4 bases and 15 bases, in that order; junction bases with no gene match: 3. CDR3: CASSSSGGVFF. The CDR3 region has the DNA TGTGCCAGCAGCTCTAGCGGGGGAGTGTTCTTC.

The J gene is TRBJ2-1, the V gene TRBV10-3, with 10 bases identical to TRBD2. The germline gives CDR1 ENHRY, CDR2 SYGVKD. CDR3 size: 16 residues. V shed 6 bases and J 0 bases; nucleotides not matched to a gene: 5. CDR3 in DNA: TGTGCCATCAGGAATAGCGGGGGGAACTCCTACAATGAGCAGTTCTTC. Translation: CAIRNSGGNSYNEQFF.

The rearrangement links TRBV4-1 to TRBJ2-5; 10 bases fit TRBD2. The CDR3 runs to 20 residues. The germline V gene has CDR1 MGHRA and CDR2 YSYEKL. With 0 bases clipped from V and 6 bases from J, the junction kept 19 bases outside the gene matches. DNA of the CDR3: TGCGCCAGCAGCCAAGAGAGTATTAGGACTAGCGGAGTGGGGCGGAAGACCCAGTACTTC. It yields the protein CASSQESIRTSGVGRKTQYF.

The chain is built from TRBV30 and TRBJ1-2; 7 bases align to TRBD1. V was clipped by 3 bases and J by 2 bases; unmatched bases: 9. The CDR3 has 15 amino acids. Per germline, CDR1 GTSNPN and CDR2 SVGIG (reference sequence). CDR3 DNA: TGTGCCTGGAGCTGGATGACAGGGAGGAACTATGGCTACACCTTC. Its translation is CAWSWMTGRNYGYTF.

The chain carries TRBV19 and TRBJ1-2; a possible D gene is TRBD1 (5 bases). The CDR3 totals 14 residues. Trimming shortened V by 2 bases and J by 2 bases, and 9 bases separated the two germline ends. Germline V gives CDR1 LNHDA, CDR2 SQIVND (reference sequence). The CDR3 sequence is CASSIQGENYGYTF. CDR3 bases: TGTGCCAGTAGTATACAGGGCGAGAACTATGGCTACACCTTC.

This chain connects TRBV15 to TRBJ2-1; 11 bases fit TRBD2. Unmatched junction bases numbered 3, after V lost 1 base and J lost 4 bases. CDR1 and CDR2 from the germline V gene are LNHNV and YYDKDF (reference sequence). CDR3 length: 16 residues. CDR3 coding DNA: TGTGCCACCAGCAGAGCTGGGACTAGCGGATACAATGAGCAGTTCTTC. Translation gives CATSRAGTSGYNEQFF.

The chain carries TRBV6-5 and TRBJ2-7; TRBD1 aligns across 7 bases. The CDR3 totals 13 residues. The germline V gene encodes CDR1 MNHEY and CDR2 SVGAGI. The J segment lost 0 bases and the V segment lost 7 bases, leaving 3 bases of the junction unmatched. The CDR3 coding sequence is TGTGCCAGCAAAAGGGACAGCTCCTACGAGCAGTACTTC. This sequence encodes CASKRDSSYEQYF.

V gene TRBV6-5 combines with J gene TRBJ1-1; the D gene is possibly TRBD1 (6 bases). The CDR3 length is 15 residues. V lost 2 bases, J lost 2 bases, and 12 bases lay in between. Germline loops: CDR1 MNHEY, CDR2 SVGAGI. The CDR3 DNA reads as TGTGCCAGCAGTTACGCCGGGGGGGGCAACACTGAAGCTTTCTTT. It specifies CASSYAGGGNTEAFF.

This chain connects TRBV7-2 to TRBJ2-5, with TRBD2 matching 7 bases. The CDR3 runs to 15 residues. V was pared by 5 bases and J by 7 bases, with 13 bases of the junction left unmatched. CDR1 and CDR2 from the germline V gene are SGHTA and FQGNSA. The CDR3, as DNA: TGTGCCAGCAGCCCGACCGGACCAGGGAGGGGGACCCAGTACTTC. It encodes CASSPTGPGRGTQYF.

V gene TRBV24-1 combines with J gene TRBJ2-1; the match to TRBD2 covers 8 bases. V gave up 1 base and J gave up 8 bases; unmatched junction bases: 6. The CDR3 spans 15 residues. CDR1 is KGHDR and CDR2 is SFDVKD in the germline V gene. The CDR3: CATSDFGLAGYEQFF. CDR3 in DNA: TGTGCCACCAGTGATTTTGGCCTAGCGGGCTATGAGCAGTTCTTC.

The rearrangement links TRBV6-2 or TRBV6-3 to TRBJ1-5; D might be TRBD1 (6 bases). The V gene's germline CDR1 is MNHEY and CDR2 SVGEGT. The CDR3 totals 15 residues. V dropped 5 bases and J dropped 0 bases, with 11 bases sitting between them. DNA for the CDR3: TGTGCCAGCAGTCCGACAGGAGCTAGCAATCAGCCCCAGCATTTT. Amino acids: CASSPTGASNQPQHF.

The V gene is TRBV5-1, the J gene TRBJ1-2, with TRBD1 matching over 7 bases. This CDR3 has 17 residues. The J segment lost 3 bases and the V segment lost 5 bases, leaving 16 bases of the junction unmatched. Germline V gives CDR1 SGHRS, CDR2 YFSETQ. This CDR3 is CASSQTGWSFGDYGYTF. The CDR3, as DNA: TGCGCCAGCAGTCAGACAGGGTGGTCGTTCGGTGACTATGGCTACACCTTC.

CDR3 sequence: CASSPGRGYNEQFF. The DNA of the CDR3 is TGTGCCAGTAGCCCCGGGAGAGGGTACAATGAGCAGTTCTTC. The chain has TRBV19 and TRBJ2-1; D might be TRBD2 (6 bases). With 6 bases removed from V and 4 bases from J, the gap between germline ends came to 13 bases. The CDR3 contains 14 residues. Germline-derived CDR1 and CDR2 are LNHDA and SQIVND (reference sequence).

This clone was observed a few times. V and J are TRBV15 and TRBJ1-5, with D unclear. Trimming took off 0 bases at V and 5 bases at J, with 11 bases between the two ends. CDR1 and CDR2 from the germline V gene are LNHNV and YYDKDF (reference sequence). This CDR3 has 15 residues. CDR3 amino acids: CATSRESVGHQPQHF. CDR3 coding DNA: TGTGCCACCAGCAGAGAATCAGTGGGCCATCAGCCCCAGCATTTT. Looking up the rest from reference TRBV15 and TRBJ1-5 gives the full variable domain: DAMVIQNPRYQVTQFGKPVTLSCSQTLNHNVMYWYQQKSSQAPKLLFHYYDKDFNNEADTPDNFQSRRPNTSFCFLDIRSPGLGDTAMYLCATSRESVGHQPQHFGDGTRLSIL.

This rearrangement joins TRBV2 to TRBJ2-7; possible D gene TRBD1, 6 bases. The CDR3 extends over 13 amino acids. With 2 bases removed from V and 5 bases from J, the gap between germline ends came to 10 bases. In germline, CDR1 is SNHLY, CDR2 FYNNEI. CDR3 sequence: CASSERQGNEQYV. The CDR3 DNA reads TGTGCCAGCAGTGAAAGGCAGGGGAACGAGCAGTACGTC.

This chain links TRBV19 with TRBJ1-2; 11 nucleotides match TRBD1. The trim removed 4 bases at V and 1 base at J, leaving 5 bases unmatched. CDR1 is LNHDA and CDR2 is SQIVND in the germline V gene (reference sequence). The CDR3 is 16 residues long. Here the CDR3 reads CASSNAGTGGNYGYTF. In nucleotides, the CDR3 is TGTGCCAGTAGTAACGCCGGGACAGGGGGTAACTATGGCTACACCTTC.

The chain employs TRBV3-1 (or the pseudogene TRBV3-2) and TRBJ1-1, with a weak D call TRBD1 (5 bases). Trimming removed 4 bases from V and 5 bases from J, with 23 bases in between. The CDR3 sequence is 17 residues long. In germline, CDR1 is LGHDT, CDR2 YNNKEL (reference sequence). Here the CDR3 reads CASSPASFGGRWTEAFF. DNA for the CDR3: TGTGCCAGCAGCCCAGCAAGCTTTGGGGGGAGATGGACTGAAGCTTTCTTT.

This clone was seen only once. Written as DNA, the CDR3 is TGTGCCAGCAGCTTGGGACTAGCGCCCGGGGAGCTGTTTTTT. Protein product: CASSLGLAPGELFF. This rearrangement joins TRBV5-8 to TRBJ2-2; 8 bases map to TRBD2. This CDR3 spans 14 amino acids. CDR1 is SGHTS, CDR2 YDEGEE, per germline. V shed 0 bases, J shed 6 bases, and the junction held 1 base outside the gene matches.

In this sample, this clone turned up once. The J gene is TRBJ2-5, the V gene TRBV7-9; D might be TRBD1 (6 bases). Germline CDR1 and CDR2: SEHNR and FQNEAQ (reference sequence). Between the trimmed V and J ends, which lost 7 bases and 5 bases, there was a span of 20 bases. This CDR3 region has 15 residues. The CDR3 bases are TGTGCCAGCATGAAAAAAGGGGGATTGGGGGAGACCCAGTACTTC. This codes for CASMKKGGLGETQYF.

V usage is TRBV3-1 (or the pseudogene TRBV3-2) and J usage is TRBJ1-3, with D unclear. V dropped 4 bases and J dropped 0 bases, with 13 bases sitting between them. The CDR3 length is 16 residues. Germline assignment: CDR1 LGHDT and CDR2 YNNKEL (reference sequence). CDR3 bases: TGTGCCAGCAGCCCTTCAGGTGGGAGCTCTGGAAACACCATATATTTT. Its translation is CASSPSGGSSGNTIYF.

The count of this clone is one. This chain connects TRBV5-4 to TRBJ2-5, with 8 bases fitting TRBD1. The CDR3 has 16 residues. The V gene's germline CDR1 is SGHNT and CDR2 YYREEE (reference sequence). V shed 1 base and J 4 bases; nucleotides not matched to a gene: 9. The CDR3 DNA follows: TGTGCCAGCAGCTTGAAGCGGACAGGGTCGGGAGAGACCCAGTACTTC. Encoded protein: CASSLKRTGSGETQYF.